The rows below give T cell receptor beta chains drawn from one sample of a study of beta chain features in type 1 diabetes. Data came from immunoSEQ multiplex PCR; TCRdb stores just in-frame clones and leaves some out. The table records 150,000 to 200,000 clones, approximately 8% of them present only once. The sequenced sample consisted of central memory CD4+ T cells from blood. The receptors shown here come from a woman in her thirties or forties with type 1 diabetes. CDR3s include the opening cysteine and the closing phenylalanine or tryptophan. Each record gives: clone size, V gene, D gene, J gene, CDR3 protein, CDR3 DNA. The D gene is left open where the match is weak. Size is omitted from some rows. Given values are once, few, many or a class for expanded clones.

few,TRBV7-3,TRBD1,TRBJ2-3,CASSLMGQGGDTQYF,TGTGCCAGCAGCTTAATGGGACAGGGTGGGGATACGCAGTATTTT
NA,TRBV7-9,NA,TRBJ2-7,CASSSTRGQPYEQYF,TGTGCCAGCAGCTCGACTAGAGGCCAGCCCTACGAGCAGTACTTC
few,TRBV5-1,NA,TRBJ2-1,CASRDINEQFF,TGCGCCAGCAGAGACATCAATGAGCAGTTCTTC
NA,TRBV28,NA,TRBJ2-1,CASSLRPREQFF,TGTGCCAGCAGTTTAAGGCCCAGGGAGCAGTTCTTC
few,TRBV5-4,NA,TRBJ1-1,CASSFSGTLGSEAFF,TGTGCCAGCAGTTTTTCGGGGACTCTCGGCTCTGAAGCTTTCTTT
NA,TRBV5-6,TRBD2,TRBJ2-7,CASSGGAYEQYF,TGTGCCAGCTCGGGGGGAGCCTACGAGCAGTACTTC
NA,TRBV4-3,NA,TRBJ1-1,CASSQGQGTVETEAFF,TGCGCCAGCAGCCAAGGCCAGGGGACGGTGGAGACTGAAGCTTTCTTT
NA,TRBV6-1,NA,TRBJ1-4,CAILTEGNEKLFF,TGTGCCATCCTGACGGAGGGTAATGAAAAACTGTTTTTT
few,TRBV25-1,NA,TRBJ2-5,CASRGTPPETQYF,TGTGCCAGCAGGGGGACACCTCCAGAGACCCAGTACTTC
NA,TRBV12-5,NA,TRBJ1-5,CASGLDQPQHF,TGTGCTAGTGGTCTTGATCAGCCCCAGCATTTT
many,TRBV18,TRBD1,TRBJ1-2,CASSRPQGTGTF,TGTGCCAGCTCACGCCCACAGGGGACGGGCACCTTC
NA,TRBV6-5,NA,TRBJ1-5,CASSILGDQPQHF,TGTGCCAGCAGTATCCTAGGGGATCAGCCCCAGCATTTT
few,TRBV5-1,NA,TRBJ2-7,CASSSSAGYEQYF,TGCGCCAGCAGCTCGAGCGCGGGCTACGAGCAGTACTTC
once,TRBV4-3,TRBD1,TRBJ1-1,CASSQFQGAAWAFF,TGCGCCAGCAGCCAGTTCCAGGGGGCCGCGTGGGCTTTCTTT
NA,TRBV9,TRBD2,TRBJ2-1,CASSSRGSGGIEQFF,TGTGCCAGCAGCTCCCGGGGTAGCGGGGGAATTGAGCAGTTCTTC